This T cell receptor beta chain was found in a study of OX40 agonist ivuxolimab in advanced cancers. Overall study context: Earlier treatment with anti-PD-1, anti-PD-L1 or anti-CTLA-4 was permitted, and 35% to 45% had received some. Three partial responders included one hepatocellular carcinoma patient and two cutaneous melanoma patients. The study, taken as a whole, reports: With doses of 0.1 to 3.0 mg/kg, CD4+ and CD8+ blood T cells had undergone clonal expansion by week 6.

Method: immunoSEQ multiplex PCR; TCRdb's copy keeps in-frame clones and lacks some. Of roughly 64,000 clones in the sample, approximately 92% were seen once. This CDR3 contains 15 residues. Trimming removed 1 base at V and 4 bases at J, with 13 bases between. Germline V gene lookup returns CDR1 SGHAT and CDR2 FQNNGV. As to this clone: The antigen remains unidentified.

The chain is built from TRBV11-2 and TRBJ1-2, with TRBD1 as a possible D gene (6 bases). This TCR came from an adult with an advanced solid tumor such as melanoma, head and neck, liver or kidney cancer. The material sequenced was CD4+ or CD8+ T cells sorted from blood, taken in a trial of the OX40 agonist ivuxolimab. CDR3 sequence: CASSLARTVSYGYTF. The CDR3 DNA follows: TGTGCCAGCAGCTTAGCAAGGACAGTGAGCTATGGCTACACCTTC.